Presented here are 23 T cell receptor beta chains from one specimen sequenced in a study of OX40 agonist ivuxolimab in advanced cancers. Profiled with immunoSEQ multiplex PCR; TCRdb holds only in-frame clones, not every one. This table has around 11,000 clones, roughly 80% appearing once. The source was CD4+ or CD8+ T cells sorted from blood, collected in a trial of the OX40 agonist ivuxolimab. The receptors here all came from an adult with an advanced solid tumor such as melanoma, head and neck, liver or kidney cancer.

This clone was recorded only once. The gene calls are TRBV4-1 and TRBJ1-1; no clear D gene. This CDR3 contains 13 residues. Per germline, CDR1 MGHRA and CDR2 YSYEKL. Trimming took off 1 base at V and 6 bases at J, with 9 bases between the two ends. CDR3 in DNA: TGCGCCAGCAGCCAAGTCCCTTGGTCTGAAGCTTTCTTT. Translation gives CASSQVPWSEAFF.

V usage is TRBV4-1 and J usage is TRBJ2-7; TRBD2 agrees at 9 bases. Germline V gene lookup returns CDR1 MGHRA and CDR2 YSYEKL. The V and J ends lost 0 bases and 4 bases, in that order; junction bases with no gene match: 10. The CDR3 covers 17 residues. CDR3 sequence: CASSQDTGSGRSYEQYF. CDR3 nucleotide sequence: TGCGCCAGCAGCCAAGATACCGGTAGCGGGAGATCTTACGAGCAGTACTTC.

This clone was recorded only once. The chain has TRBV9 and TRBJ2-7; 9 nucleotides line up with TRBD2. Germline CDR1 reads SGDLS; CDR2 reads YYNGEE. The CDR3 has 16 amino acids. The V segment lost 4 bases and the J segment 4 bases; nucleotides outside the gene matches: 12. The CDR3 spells CASSPSLASGKYEQYF. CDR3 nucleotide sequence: TGTGCCAGCAGCCCTTCTTTGGCTAGCGGGAAATACGAGCAGTACTTC.

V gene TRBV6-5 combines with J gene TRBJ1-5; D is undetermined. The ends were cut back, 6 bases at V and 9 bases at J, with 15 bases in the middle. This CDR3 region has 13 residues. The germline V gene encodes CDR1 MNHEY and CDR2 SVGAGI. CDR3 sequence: CASRVTAEGPQHF. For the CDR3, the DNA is TGTGCCAGCAGGGTGACCGCTGAGGGGCCCCAGCATTTT.

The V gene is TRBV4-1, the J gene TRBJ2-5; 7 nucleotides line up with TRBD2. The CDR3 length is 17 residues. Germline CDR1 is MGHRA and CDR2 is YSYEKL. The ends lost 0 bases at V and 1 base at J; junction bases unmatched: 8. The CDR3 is CASSQETSGNRQETQYF. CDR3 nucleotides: TGCGCCAGCAGCCAAGAAACGAGCGGGAACCGCCAAGAGACCCAGTACTTC.

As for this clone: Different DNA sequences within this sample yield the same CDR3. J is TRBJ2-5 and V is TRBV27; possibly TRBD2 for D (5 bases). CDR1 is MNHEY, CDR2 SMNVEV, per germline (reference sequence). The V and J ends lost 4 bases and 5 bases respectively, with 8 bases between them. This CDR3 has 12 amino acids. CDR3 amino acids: CASSSPGETQYF. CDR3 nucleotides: TGTGCCAGCAGTTCACCGGGGGAGACCCAGTACTTC.

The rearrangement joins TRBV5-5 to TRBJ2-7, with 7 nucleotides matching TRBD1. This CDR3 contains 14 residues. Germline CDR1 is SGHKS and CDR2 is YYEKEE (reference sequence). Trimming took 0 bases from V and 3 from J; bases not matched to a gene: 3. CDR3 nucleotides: TGTGCCAGCAGCTTGGAGGGACAGAGCTACGAGCAGTACTTC. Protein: CASSLEGQSYEQYF.

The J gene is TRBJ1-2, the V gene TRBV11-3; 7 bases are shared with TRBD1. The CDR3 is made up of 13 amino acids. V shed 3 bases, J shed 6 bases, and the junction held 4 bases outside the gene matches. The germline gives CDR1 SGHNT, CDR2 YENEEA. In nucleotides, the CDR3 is TGTGCCAGCAGCTTCTTGGGACAGAATGGCTACACCTTC. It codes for CASSFLGQNGYTF.

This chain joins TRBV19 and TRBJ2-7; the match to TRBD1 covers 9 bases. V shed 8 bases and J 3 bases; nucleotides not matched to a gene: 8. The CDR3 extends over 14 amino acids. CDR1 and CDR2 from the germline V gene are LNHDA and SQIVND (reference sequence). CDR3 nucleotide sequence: TGTGCCAGTCAACCCGGGACAGGGCTCTACGAGCAGTACTTC. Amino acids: CASQPGTGLYEQYF.

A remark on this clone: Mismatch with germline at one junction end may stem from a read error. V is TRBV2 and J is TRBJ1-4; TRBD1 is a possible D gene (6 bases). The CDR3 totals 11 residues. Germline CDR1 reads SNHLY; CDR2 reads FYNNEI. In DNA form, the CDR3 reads TGTGCCAGCAGTGGGACACAGGGTTTTATTTTT. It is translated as CASSGTQGFIF.

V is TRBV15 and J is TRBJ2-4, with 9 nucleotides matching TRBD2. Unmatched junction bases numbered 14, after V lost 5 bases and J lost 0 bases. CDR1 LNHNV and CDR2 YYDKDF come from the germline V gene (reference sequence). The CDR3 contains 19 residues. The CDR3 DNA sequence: TGTGCCACCAGCGGCGGACTAGCGAATTTATTACTAGCCAAAAACATTCAGTACTTC. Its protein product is CATSGGLANLLLAKNIQYF.

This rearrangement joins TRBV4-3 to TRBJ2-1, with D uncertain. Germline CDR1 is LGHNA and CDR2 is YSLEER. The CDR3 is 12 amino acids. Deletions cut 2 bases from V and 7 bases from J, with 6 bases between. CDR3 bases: TGCGCCAGCAGCCAATTTGGGAATGAGCAGTTCTTC. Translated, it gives CASSQFGNEQFF.

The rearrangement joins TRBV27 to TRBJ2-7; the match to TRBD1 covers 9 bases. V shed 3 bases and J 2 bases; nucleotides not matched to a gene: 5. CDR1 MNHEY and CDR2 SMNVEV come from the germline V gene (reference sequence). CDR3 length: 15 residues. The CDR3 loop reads CASSFTGTGTYEQYF. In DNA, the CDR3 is TGTGCCAGCAGTTTCACCGGGACAGGGACCTACGAGCAGTACTTC.

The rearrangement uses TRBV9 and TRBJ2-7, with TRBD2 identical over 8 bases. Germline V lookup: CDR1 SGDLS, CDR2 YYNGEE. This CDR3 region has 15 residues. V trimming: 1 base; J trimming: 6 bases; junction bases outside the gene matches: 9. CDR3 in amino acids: CASSVTFELAAEQYF. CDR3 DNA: TGTGCCAGCAGCGTAACTTTCGAACTAGCGGCCGAGCAGTACTTC.

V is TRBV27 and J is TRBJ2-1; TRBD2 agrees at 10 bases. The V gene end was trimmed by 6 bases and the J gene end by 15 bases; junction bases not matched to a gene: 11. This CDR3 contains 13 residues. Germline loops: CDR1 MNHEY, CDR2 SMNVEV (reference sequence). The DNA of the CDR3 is TGTGCCAGCAGCCTGAGCGGGGGGGAGAAGACGTTCTTC. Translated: CASSLSGGEKTFF.

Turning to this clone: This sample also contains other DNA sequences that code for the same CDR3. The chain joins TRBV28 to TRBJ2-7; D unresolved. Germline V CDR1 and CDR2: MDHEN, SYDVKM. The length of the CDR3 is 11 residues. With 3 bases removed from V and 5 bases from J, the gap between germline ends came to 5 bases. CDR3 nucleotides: TGTGCCAGCAGTTTTTCTCACGAGCAGTACTTC. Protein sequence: CASSFSHEQYF.

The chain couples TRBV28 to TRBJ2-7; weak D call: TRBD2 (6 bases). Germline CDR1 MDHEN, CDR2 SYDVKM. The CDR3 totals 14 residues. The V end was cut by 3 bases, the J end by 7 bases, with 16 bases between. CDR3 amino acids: CASSLEGGGLEQYF. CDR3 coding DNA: TGTGCCAGCAGTTTGGAGGGTGGGGGGTTGGAGCAGTACTTC.

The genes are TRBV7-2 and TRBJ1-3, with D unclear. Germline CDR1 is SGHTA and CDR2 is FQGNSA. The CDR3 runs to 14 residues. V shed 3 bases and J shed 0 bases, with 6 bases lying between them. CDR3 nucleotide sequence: TGTGCCAGCAGCTTGGACGGCTCTGGAAACACCATATATTTT. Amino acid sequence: CASSLDGSGNTIYF. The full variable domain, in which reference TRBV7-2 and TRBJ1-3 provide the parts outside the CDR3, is GAGVSQSPSNKVTEKGKDVELRCDPISGHTALYWYRQSLGQGLEFLIYFQGNSAPDKSGLPSDRFSAERTGGSVSTLTIQRTQQEDSAVYLCASSLDGSGNTIYFGEGSWLTVV.

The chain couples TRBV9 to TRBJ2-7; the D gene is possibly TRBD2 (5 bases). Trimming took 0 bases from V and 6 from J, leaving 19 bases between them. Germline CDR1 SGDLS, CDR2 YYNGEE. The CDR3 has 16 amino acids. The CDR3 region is CASSVVGLAGDREQYF. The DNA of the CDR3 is TGTGCCAGCAGCGTAGTGGGTTTGGCGGGTGATCGCGAGCAGTACTTC.

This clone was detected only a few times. CDR3 in amino acids: CASSQANAGELFF. In DNA form, the CDR3 reads TGCGCCAGCAGCCAAGCTAACGCCGGGGAGCTGTTTTTT. The chain has TRBV4-3 and TRBJ2-2, with D unclear. V was trimmed by 1 base and J by 6 bases, leaving 6 bases between them. Germline-derived CDR1 and CDR2 are LGHNA and YSLEER. The length of the CDR3 is 13 residues.

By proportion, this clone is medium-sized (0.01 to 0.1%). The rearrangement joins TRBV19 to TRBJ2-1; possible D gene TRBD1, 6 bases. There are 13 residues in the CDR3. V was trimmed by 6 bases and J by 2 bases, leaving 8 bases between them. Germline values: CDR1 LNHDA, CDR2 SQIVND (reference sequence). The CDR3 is CASSGDTYNEQFF. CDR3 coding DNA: TGTGCCAGTAGCGGGGACACCTACAATGAGCAGTTCTTC.

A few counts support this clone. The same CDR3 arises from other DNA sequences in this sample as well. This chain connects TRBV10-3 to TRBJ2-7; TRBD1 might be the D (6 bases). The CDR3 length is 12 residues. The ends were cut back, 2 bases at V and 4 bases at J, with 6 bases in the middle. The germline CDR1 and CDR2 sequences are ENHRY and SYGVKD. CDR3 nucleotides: TGTGCCATCAGTGAGGACAGGTACGAGCAGTACTTC. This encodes CAISEDRYEQYF.

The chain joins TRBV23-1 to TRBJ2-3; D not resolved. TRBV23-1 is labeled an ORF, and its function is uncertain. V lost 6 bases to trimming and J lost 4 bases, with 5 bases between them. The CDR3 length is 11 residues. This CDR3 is CASSQPDTQYF. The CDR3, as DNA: TGCGCCAGCAGCCAACCAGATACGCAGTATTTT.